Following are 14 T cell receptor beta chains from one sample sequenced in a study of blood T cell repertoires in COVID-19. Data came from immunoSEQ multiplex PCR; TCRdb stores just in-frame clones and leaves some out. The sample yields about 240,000 clones, approximately 83% seen once. The source material was PBMCs or T cells enriched from blood (not recorded which). The receptors originated from a woman in her forties with acute COVID-19.

The rearrangement uses TRBV7-9 and TRBJ1-4; TRBD1 is a possible D gene (5 bases). V was cut by 7 bases and J by 2 bases, with 14 bases left in between. The length of the CDR3 is 15 residues. The V gene's germline CDR1 is SEHNR and CDR2 FQNEAQ (reference sequence). CDR3 bases: TGTGCCAGCAAGCCCCAGGGTTTCACTAATGAAAAACTGTTTTTT. Translated: CASKPQGFTNEKLFF.

The chain links TRBV6-5 to TRBJ1-1, with D possibly TRBD1 on 6 matching bases. The CDR3 spans 14 residues. The germline V and J ends were trimmed by 7 bases and 4 bases, with 16 bases remaining between them. CDR1 is MNHEY and CDR2 is SVGAGI in the germline V gene. CDR3 nucleotide sequence: TGTGCCAGCACCCGATTAGGGGGTCTCACTGAAGCTTTCTTT. It specifies CASTRLGGLTEAFF.

The gene calls are TRBV7-9 and TRBJ2-1; 12 nucleotides line up with TRBD2. V trimming: 8 bases; J trimming: 6 bases; junction bases outside the gene matches: 5. The CDR3 has 14 residues. Looked up from germline, CDR1 is SEHNR and CDR2 is FQNEAQ (reference sequence). CDR3 nucleotides: TGTGCCAGCGAGCTAGCGGGAGGGCCCAATGAGCAGTTCTTC. It yields the protein CASELAGGPNEQFF.

The rearrangement uses TRBV12-3 or TRBV12-4 and TRBJ1-4; 9 bases are a match to TRBD1. The CDR3 contains 13 residues. Germline trimming cut 6 bases from V and 8 bases from J; bases unmatched to any gene: 4. The DNA for the CDR3 is TGTGCCAGCAGGGGGACAGGGCCCGAAAAACTGTTTTTT. Translation: CASRGTGPEKLFF.

The J gene is TRBJ2-1, the V gene TRBV9; TRBD2 matches 11 bases. The CDR3 is 19 residues long. CDR1 is SGDLS and CDR2 is YYNGEE in the germline V gene. The V gene end was trimmed by 1 base and the J gene end by 0 bases; junction bases not matched to a gene: 9. CDR3 loop: CASSVSTSGGRGSYNEQFF. The CDR3 nucleotides read TGTGCCAGCAGCGTAAGTACTAGCGGGGGTCGTGGCTCCTACAATGAGCAGTTCTTC. The variable domain in full, completed from reference TRBV9 and TRBJ2-1, reads DSGVTQTPKHLITATGQRVTLRCSPRSGDLSVYWYQQSLDQGLQFLIQYYNGEERAKGNILERFSAQQFPDLHSELNLSSLELGDSALYFCASSVSTSGGRGSYNEQFFGPGTRLTVL.

The chain carries TRBV13 and TRBJ2-1; 9 positions match TRBD2. Germline lookup yields CDR1 PRHDT and CDR2 FYEKMQ (reference sequence). V lost 0 bases and J lost 5; bases outside the gene matches: 8. CDR3 length: 17 amino acids. The CDR3 region has the DNA TGTGCCAGCAGCTTAGGCATGATGACTAGCGGAAACAATGAGCAGTTCTTC. This codes for CASSLGMMTSGNNEQFF.

The chain combines TRBV6-1 with TRBJ1-6, with no clear D. This CDR3 spans 15 amino acids. The germline V gene encodes CDR1 MNHNS and CDR2 SASEGT. Trimming removed 3 bases at V and 5 bases at J, with 11 bases between. CDR3 nucleotide sequence: TGTGCCAGCAGTGACCGCGCGGCCAATAATTCACCCCTCCACTTT. Translated: CASSDRAANNSPLHF.

The gene calls are TRBV19 and TRBJ2-5, with 7 bases fitting TRBD1. The CDR3 is made up of 13 amino acids. Unmatched junction bases numbered 6, after V lost 4 bases and J lost 7 bases. Germline values: CDR1 LNHDA, CDR2 SQIVND (reference sequence). The CDR3 loop reads CASSSDRVGTQYF. The CDR3 coding sequence is TGTGCCAGTAGTAGTGACAGGGTAGGGACCCAGTACTTC.

This sequence joins TRBV3-1 (or the pseudogene TRBV3-2) and TRBJ1-2; D not certain. The CDR3 covers 11 residues. V was clipped by 1 base and J by 7 bases, with 4 bases between them. Germline V CDR1 and CDR2: LGHDT, YNNKEL (reference sequence). The CDR3 DNA is TGTGCCAGCAGCCAAGTCGGTGGCTACACCTTC. Its protein is CASSQVGGYTF.

The chain uses TRBV9 and TRBJ1-3; 7 nucleotides agree with TRBD1. Losses at the gene ends were 3 bases for V and 4 bases for J; bases not matched to a gene: 7. The CDR3 has 15 amino acids. Germline V gene lookup returns CDR1 SGDLS and CDR2 YYNGEE. In nucleotides, the CDR3 is TGTGCCAGCAGCGAATGGGACAGAAAAGGAAACACCATATATTTT. Protein: CASSEWDRKGNTIYF.

V usage is TRBV2 and J usage is TRBJ2-1; 12 bases are a match to TRBD2. With 2 bases clipped from V and 9 bases from J, the junction kept 5 bases outside the gene matches. From germline, CDR1 is SNHLY and CDR2 FYNNEI. This CDR3 is 15 amino acids long. In DNA, the CDR3 is TGTGCCAGCAGTGAACTGACTAGCGGGAGTGGTGAGCAGTTCTTC. Translated, it gives CASSELTSGSGEQFF.

The V and J genes are TRBV5-4 and TRBJ2-1; D possibly corresponds to TRBD2 (6 bases). Germline CDR1 is SGHNT and CDR2 is YYREEE (reference sequence). V lost 4 bases to trimming and J lost 4 bases, with 15 bases between them. The CDR3 consists of 15 residues. The chain's CDR3 is CASSQTRQTYNEQFF. The CDR3 nucleotides are TGTGCCAGCAGCCAGACTAGGCAAACATACAATGAGCAGTTCTTC.

This clone was recorded once. The chain joins TRBV28 to TRBJ2-7; D is unresolved. Trimming pared 6 bases from V and 1 base from J, leaving 19 bases between. The CDR3 covers 16 residues. Looked up from germline, CDR1 is MDHEN and CDR2 is SYDVKM. This CDR3 is CASRMTIGRNSYEQYF. The CDR3 DNA reads TGTGCCAGCAGGATGACGATCGGCAGGAATTCCTACGAGCAGTACTTC.

Here the CDR3 reads CASPTALYSNQPQHF. CDR3 nucleotides: TGCGCCAGCCCGACTGCCCTTTATAGCAATCAGCCCCAGCATTTT. The J gene is TRBJ1-5, the V gene TRBV23-1; D call uncertain. TRBV23-1 carries the ORF label, with uncertain function. This CDR3 has 15 amino acids. V dropped 8 bases and J dropped 0 bases, with 14 bases sitting between them.